Presented here are 2 T cell receptor beta chains from one specimen sequenced in a study of blood T cell repertoires in COVID-19. The data were produced by immunoSEQ multiplex PCR, yet TCRdb's version contains in-frame clones alone and is incomplete. This sample has more than 95,000 clones, with roughly 87% found just once. The sequenced material came from peripheral blood. These receptor sequences come from a woman aged 80 or older with acute or convalescent COVID-19.

The DNA for the CDR3 is TGTGCCACCAAACCTCAGGGTGATAATGAAAAACTGTTTTTT. This codes for CATKPQGDNEKLFF. The chain uses TRBV10-3 and TRBJ1-4; the D gene is possibly TRBD1 (5 bases). Germline V CDR1 and CDR2: ENHRY, SYGVKD. Trimming took 10 bases from V and 4 from J, leaving 16 bases between them. The CDR3 contains 14 residues.

The V gene is TRBV7-2, the J gene TRBJ2-5; 16 positions agree with TRBD2. Germline CDR1 and CDR2: SGHTA and FQGNSA. Trimming took 3 bases from V and 4 from J; bases not matched to a gene: 5. This CDR3 contains 17 residues. Here the CDR3 reads CASSLGLAGGVGETQYF. CDR3 DNA sequence: TGTGCCAGCAGCTTGGGACTAGCGGGGGGGGTTGGAGAGACCCAGTACTTC.